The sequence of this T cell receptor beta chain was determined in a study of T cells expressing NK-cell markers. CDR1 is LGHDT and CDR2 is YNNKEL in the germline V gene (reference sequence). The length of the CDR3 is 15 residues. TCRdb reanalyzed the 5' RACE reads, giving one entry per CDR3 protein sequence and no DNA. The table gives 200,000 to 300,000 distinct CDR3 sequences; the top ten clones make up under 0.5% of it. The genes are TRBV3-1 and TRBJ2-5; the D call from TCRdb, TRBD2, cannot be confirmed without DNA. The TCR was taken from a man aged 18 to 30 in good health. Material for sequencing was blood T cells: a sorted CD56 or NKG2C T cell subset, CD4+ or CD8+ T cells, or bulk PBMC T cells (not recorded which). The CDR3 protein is CASSPTSGTRETQYF.